These T cell receptor beta chains were read from a single sample in a study of beta chain features in type 1 diabetes. Some clones are missing from TCRdb's copy, which holds only in-frame ones; the method was immunoSEQ multiplex PCR. The table records 300,000 to 400,000 clones, roughly 8% of them present only once. Sequenced: central memory CD4+ T cells from blood. The receptors shown here come from a woman younger than 30 in good health. Both conserved end residues are part of each CDR3. The D gene is left open where the match is weak. Clone sizes are given selectively: once, few, many, or a class where the clone is expanded.

.	TRBV7-8	TRBJ2-7	.	CASSEQGWSNEQYF	TGTGCCAGCAGCGAGCAGGGTTGGAGTAACGAGCAGTACTTC
.	TRBV4-1	TRBJ1-5	.	CASSQAKIIHGLFDQPQHF	TGCGCCAGCAGCCAAGCCAAGATAATTCACGGGCTCTTCGATCAGCCCCAGCATTTT
TRBD1	TRBV7-8	TRBJ2-3	.	CASSFGQDTDTQYF	TGTGCCAGCAGCTTTGGACAGGACACAGATACGCAGTATTTT
TRBD2	TRBV5-5	TRBJ2-2	few	CASSTLRGGLAGRNTGELFF	TGTGCCAGCAGCACTTTGCGAGGGGGACTAGCGGGAAGAAACACCGGGGAGCTGTTTTTT
TRBD1	TRBV11-3	TRBJ2-1	few	CASSLEQGGYNEQFF	TGTGCCAGCAGCTTAGAACAGGGGGGCTACAATGAGCAGTTCTTC
.	TRBV7-2	TRBJ2-7	few	CASSLTASYEQYF	TGTGCCAGCAGCTTAACGGCCTCCTACGAGCAGTACTTC
TRBD2	TRBV15	TRBJ2-5	.	CATSRALAAQETQYF	TGTGCCACCAGCAGAGCTCTAGCGGCCCAAGAGACCCAGTACTTC
TRBD2	TRBV6-1	TRBJ2-3	few	CASRITSGTDTQYF	TGTGCCAGCAGGATTACTAGCGGCACAGATACGCAGTATTTT
.	TRBV27	TRBJ2-5	.	CASSLKETQYF	TGTGCCAGCAGTTTAAAAGAGACCCAGTACTTC
.	TRBV6-5	TRBJ1-4	many	CASRTGLANEKLFF	TGTGCCAGCAGAACGGGTTTGGCTAATGAAAAACTGTTTTTT
.	TRBV28	TRBJ2-1	few	CASSPPAAHNEQFF	TGTGCCAGCAGTCCCCCAGCGGCCCACAATGAGCAGTTCTTC
.	TRBV27	TRBJ1-3	.	CASSSFGSGENTIYF	TGTGCCAGCAGTAGCTTTGGCAGTGGCGAAAACACCATATATTTT
.	TRBV6-5	TRBJ2-7	.	CATRSRMGGSYEQYF	TGTGCCACCCGGAGCCGCATGGGCGGGTCGTACGAGCAGTACTTC
TRBD2	TRBV27	TRBJ2-3	few	CASTTHLTSGRGDTQYF	TGTGCCAGCACCACGCATCTGACTAGCGGGAGAGGAGATACGCAGTATTTT
.	TRBV19	TRBJ2-2	few	CASSPQGLNTGELFF	TGTGCCAGTAGTCCTCAGGGACTTAACACCGGGGAGCTGTTTTTT
TRBD1	TRBV7-9	TRBJ2-5	few	CASSLTSDRGETQYF	TGTGCCAGCAGCTTAACTTCCGACAGGGGCGAGACCCAGTACTTC
.	TRBV14	TRBJ1-1	many	CASSQVRGNTEAFF	TGTGCCAGCAGCCAAGTTCGGGGTAACACTGAAGCTTTCTTT
.	TRBV5-1	TRBJ2-5	few	CASSLGALTGQFQYF	TGCGCCAGCAGCTTGGGTGCCCTCACGGGTCAGTTCCAGTACTTC
.	TRBV10-3	TRBJ1-5	few	CAIRQGFDQPQHF	TGTGCCATCAGACAGGGATTTGATCAGCCCCAGCATTTT
.	TRBV10-3	TRBJ2-1	few	CAISDDYSGYEQFF	TGTGCCATCAGCGACGACTACTCGGGATACGAGCAGTTCTTC
.	TRBV5-4	TRBJ2-7	.	CASSLAGTYEQYF	TGTGCCAGCAGCTTGGCGGGAACCTACGAGCAGTACTTC
TRBD2	TRBV5-1	TRBJ2-1	.	CASRLAAYNEQFF	TGCGCCAGCCGGCTAGCGGCCTACAATGAGCAGTTCTTC
TRBD1	TRBV27	TRBJ1-1	many	CASRKQGARTEAFF	TGTGCCAGCAGAAAACAGGGGGCGCGAACTGAAGCTTTCTTT